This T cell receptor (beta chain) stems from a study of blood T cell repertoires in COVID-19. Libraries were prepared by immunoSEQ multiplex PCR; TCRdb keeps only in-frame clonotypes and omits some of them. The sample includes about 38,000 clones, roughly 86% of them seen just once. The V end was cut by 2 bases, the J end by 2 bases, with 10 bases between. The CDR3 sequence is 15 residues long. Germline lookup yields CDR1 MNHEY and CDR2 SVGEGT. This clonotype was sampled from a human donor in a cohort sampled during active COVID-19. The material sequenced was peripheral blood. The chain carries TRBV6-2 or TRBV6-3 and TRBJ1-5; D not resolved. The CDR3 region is CASSYSPGRNQPQHF. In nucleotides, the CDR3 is TGTGCCAGCAGTTACAGCCCAGGCCGCAATCAGCCCCAGCATTTT.